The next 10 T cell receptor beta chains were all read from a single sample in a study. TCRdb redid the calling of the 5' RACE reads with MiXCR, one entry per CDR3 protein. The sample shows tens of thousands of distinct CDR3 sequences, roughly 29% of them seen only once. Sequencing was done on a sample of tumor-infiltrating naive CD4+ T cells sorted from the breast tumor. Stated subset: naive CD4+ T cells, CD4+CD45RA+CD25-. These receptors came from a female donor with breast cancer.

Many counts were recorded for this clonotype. The chain's CDR3 is CATSGGDQPQHF. DNA for the CDR3: TGTGCCACCAGCGGGGGGGATCAGCCCCAGCATTTT. The J gene is TRBJ1-5, the V gene TRBV15; a possible D gene is TRBD1 (5 bases). V lost 5 bases to trimming and J lost 5 bases, with 7 bases between them. CDR3 length: 12 residues. Germline values: CDR1 LNHNV, CDR2 YYDKDF (reference sequence).

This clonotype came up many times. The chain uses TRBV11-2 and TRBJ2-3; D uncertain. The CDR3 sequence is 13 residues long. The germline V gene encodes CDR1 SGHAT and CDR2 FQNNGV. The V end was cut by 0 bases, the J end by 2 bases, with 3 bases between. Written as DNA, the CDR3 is TGTGCCAGCAGCTTAGACCCCACAGATACGCAGTATTTT. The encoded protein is CASSLDPTDTQYF.

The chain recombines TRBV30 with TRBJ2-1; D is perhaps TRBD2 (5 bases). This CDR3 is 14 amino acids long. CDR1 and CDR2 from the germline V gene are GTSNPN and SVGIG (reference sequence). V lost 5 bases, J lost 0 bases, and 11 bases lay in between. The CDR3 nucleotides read TGTGCCTGGGAAGCGGAAATCTCCTACAATGAGCAGTTCTTC. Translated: CAWEAEISYNEQFF.

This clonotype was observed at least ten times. CDR3 region: CASSPALAGNEQFF. For the CDR3, the DNA is TGTGCCAGCTCACCGGCCCTAGCAGGGAATGAGCAGTTCTTC. The V call is TRBV18, the J call TRBJ2-1, with D perhaps being TRBD1 or TRBD2 (5 bases each). CDR3 length: 14 amino acids. Trimming removed 3 bases from V and 7 bases from J, with 13 bases in between. Germline assignment: CDR1 KGHSH and CDR2 LQKENI.

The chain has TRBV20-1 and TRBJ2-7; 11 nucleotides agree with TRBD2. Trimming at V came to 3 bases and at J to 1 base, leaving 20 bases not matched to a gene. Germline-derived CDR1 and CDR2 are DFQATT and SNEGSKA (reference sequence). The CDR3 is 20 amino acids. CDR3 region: CSARARPGLAARRRSYEQYF. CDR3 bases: TGCAGTGCTAGGGCTAGGCCGGGACTAGCGGCAAGGCGAAGATCCTACGAGCAGTACTTC.

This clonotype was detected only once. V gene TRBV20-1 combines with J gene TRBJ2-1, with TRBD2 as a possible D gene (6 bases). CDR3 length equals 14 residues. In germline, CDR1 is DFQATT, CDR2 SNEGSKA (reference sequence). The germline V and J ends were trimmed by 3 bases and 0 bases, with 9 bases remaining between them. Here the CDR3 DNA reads TGCAGTGCTAGTTACGGGAGCTCCTACAATGAGCAGTTCTTC. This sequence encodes CSASYGSSYNEQFF.

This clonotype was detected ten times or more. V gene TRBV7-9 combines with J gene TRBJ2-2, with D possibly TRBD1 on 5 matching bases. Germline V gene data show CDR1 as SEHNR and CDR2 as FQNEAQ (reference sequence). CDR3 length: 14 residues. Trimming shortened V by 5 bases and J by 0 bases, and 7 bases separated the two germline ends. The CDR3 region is CASSGHTNTGELFF. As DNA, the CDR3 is TGTGCCAGCAGCGGACATACGAACACCGGGGAGCTGTTTTTT.

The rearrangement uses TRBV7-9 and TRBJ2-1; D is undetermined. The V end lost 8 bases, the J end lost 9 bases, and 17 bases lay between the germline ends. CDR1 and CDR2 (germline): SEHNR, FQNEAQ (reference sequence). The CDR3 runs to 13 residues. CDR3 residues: CASGLLENSEQFF. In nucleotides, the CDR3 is TGTGCCAGCGGCCTCCTGGAGAACTCTGAGCAGTTCTTC.

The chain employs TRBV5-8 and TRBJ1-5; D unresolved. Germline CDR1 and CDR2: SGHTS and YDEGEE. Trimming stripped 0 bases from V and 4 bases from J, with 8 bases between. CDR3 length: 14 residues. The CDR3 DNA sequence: TGTGCCAGCAGCTTGGCCGCCAGTAATCAGCCCCAGCATTTT. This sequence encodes CASSLAASNQPQHF.

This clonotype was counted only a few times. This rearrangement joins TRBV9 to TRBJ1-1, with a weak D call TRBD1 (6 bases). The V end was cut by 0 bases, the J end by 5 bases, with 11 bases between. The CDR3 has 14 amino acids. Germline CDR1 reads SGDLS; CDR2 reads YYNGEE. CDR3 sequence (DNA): TGTGCCAGCAGCGTAGGTGGGGGCGGAACTGAAGCTTTCTTT. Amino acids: CASSVGGGGTEAFF. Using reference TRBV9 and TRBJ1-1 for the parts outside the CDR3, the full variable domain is DSGVTQTPKHLITATGQRVTLRCSPRSGDLSVYWYQQSLDQGLQFLIQYYNGEERAKGNILERFSAQQFPDLHSELNLSSLELGDSALYFCASSVGGGGTEAFFGQGTRLTVV.